This T cell receptor (beta chain) was recovered during a study of blood T cell repertoires in COVID-19. Study at large: From the United States, Italy and Spain came samples of acute and convalescent COVID-19. PBMCs, B-cell-depleted T cells, or T cells were the source of the cDNA or gDNA that made up the material.

Seattle patients were enrolled during active infection and followed longitudinally. The repertoire was sequenced with immunoSEQ multiplex PCR; TCRdb's copy has only in-frame clones and lacks some. Among 150,000 to 180,000 clones listed, roughly four fifths were seen once. CDR1 and CDR2 (germline): DFQATT, SNEGSKA (reference sequence). This CDR3 has 11 residues. The TCR sequence derives from a woman aged 55 to 70 with COVID-19, enrolled during active disease. Sequenced material: peripheral blood. The chain is built from TRBV20-1 and TRBJ1-4; unclear D gene. For the CDR3, the DNA is TGCAGCGCGGGGACTAATGAAAAACTGTTTTTT. Encoded protein: CSAGTNEKLFF.